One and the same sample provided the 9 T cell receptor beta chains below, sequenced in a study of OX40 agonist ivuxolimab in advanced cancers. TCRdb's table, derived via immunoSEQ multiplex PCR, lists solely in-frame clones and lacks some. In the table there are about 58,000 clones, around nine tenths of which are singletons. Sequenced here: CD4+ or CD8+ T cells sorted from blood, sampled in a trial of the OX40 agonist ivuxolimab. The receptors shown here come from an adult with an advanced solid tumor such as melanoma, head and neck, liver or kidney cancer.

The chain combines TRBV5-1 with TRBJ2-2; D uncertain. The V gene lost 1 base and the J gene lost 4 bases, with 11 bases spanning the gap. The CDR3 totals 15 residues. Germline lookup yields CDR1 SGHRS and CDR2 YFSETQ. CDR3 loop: CASSLNSVVTGELFF. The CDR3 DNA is TGCGCCAGCAGCTTGAACAGTGTGGTCACCGGGGAGCTGTTTTTT.

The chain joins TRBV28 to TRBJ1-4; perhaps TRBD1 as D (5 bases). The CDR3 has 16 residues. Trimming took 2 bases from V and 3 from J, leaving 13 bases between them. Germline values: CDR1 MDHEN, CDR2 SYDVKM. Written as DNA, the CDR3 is TGTGCCAGCAGTTTAAAGTTAGGAGGGGCTAATGAAAAACTGTTTTTT. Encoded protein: CASSLKLGGANEKLFF.

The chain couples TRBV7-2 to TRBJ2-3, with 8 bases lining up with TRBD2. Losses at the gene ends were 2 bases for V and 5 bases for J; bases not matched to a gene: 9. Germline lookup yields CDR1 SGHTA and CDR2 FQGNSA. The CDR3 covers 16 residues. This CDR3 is CASSLPAGDGRDTQYF. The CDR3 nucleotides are TGTGCCAGCAGCTTACCAGCGGGAGACGGGAGAGATACGCAGTATTTT.

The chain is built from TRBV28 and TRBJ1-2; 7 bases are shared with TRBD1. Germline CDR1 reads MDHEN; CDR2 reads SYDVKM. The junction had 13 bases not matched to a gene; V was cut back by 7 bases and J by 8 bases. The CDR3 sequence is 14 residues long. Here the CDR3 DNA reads TGTGCCAGCACCCGGGGACAGCGAGGATCCGGCTACACCTTC. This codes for CASTRGQRGSGYTF.

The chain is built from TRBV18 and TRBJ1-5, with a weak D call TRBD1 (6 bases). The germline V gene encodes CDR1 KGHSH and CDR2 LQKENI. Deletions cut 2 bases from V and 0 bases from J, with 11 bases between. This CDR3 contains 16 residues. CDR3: CASSPSGTNSNQPQHF. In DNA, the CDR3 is TGTGCCAGCTCACCATCCGGGACAAATAGCAATCAGCCCCAGCATTTT.

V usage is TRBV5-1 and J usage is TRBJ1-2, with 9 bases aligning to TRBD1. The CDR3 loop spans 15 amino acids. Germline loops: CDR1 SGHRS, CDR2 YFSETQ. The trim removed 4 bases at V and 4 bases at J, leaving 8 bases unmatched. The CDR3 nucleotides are TGCGCCAGCAGCGATGAGACAGGGGGGCTCTATGGCTACACCTTC. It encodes CASSDETGGLYGYTF. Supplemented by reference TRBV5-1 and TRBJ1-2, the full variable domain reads KAGVTQTPRYLIKTRGQQVTLSCSPISGHRSVSWYQQTPGQGLQFLFEYFSETQRNKGNFPGRFSGRQFSNSRSEMNVSTLELGDSALYLCASSDETGGLYGYTFGSGTRLTVV.

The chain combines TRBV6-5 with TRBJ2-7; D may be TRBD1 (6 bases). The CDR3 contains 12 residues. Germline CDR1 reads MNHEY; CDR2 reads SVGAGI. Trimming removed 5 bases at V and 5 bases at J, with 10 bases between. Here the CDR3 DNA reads TGTGCCAGCAGTATTACAGGGAACGAGCAGTACTTC. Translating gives CASSITGNEQYF.

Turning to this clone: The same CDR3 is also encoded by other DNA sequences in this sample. This CDR3 reads CASSLASSGRSYEQYF. The CDR3 DNA reads TGTGCCAGCAGCTTAGCGAGTAGCGGGAGGTCCTACGAGCAGTACTTC. The chain combines TRBV7-2 with TRBJ2-7, with 10 bases that match TRBD2. The CDR3 covers 16 residues. V shed 0 bases and J 1 base; nucleotides not matched to a gene: 3. Germline V gene lookup returns CDR1 SGHTA and CDR2 FQGNSA.

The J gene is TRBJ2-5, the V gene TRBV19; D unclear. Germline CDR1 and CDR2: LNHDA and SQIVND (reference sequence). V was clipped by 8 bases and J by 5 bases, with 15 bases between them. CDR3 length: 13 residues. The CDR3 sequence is CASGRAFLETQYF. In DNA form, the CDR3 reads TGTGCCAGTGGACGGGCTTTCTTGGAGACCCAGTACTTC.